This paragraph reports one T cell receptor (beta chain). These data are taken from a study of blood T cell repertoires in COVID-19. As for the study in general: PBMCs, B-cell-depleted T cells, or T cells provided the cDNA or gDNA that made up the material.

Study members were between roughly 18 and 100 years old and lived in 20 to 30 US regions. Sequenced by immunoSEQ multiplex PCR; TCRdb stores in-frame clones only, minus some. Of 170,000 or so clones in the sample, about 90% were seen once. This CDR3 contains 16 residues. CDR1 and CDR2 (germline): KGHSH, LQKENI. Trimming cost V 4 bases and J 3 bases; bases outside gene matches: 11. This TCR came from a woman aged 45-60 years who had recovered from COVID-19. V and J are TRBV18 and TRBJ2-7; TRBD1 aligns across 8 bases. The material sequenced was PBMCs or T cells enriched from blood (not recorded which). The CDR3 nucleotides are TGTGCCAGCTCACACGAGGGACAGGCCGTTGGCTACGAGCAGTACTTC. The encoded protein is CASSHEGQAVGYEQYF. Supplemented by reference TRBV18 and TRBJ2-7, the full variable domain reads NAGVMQNPRHLVRRRGQEARLRCSPMKGHSHVYWYRQLPEEGLKFMVYLQKENIIDESGMPKERFSAEFPKEGPSILRIQQVVRGDSAAYFCASSHEGQAVGYEQYFGPGTRLTVT.